A selection of T cell receptor beta chains follows, all from one sample in a study of response to subunit inactivated influenza vaccine. TCRdb reanalysed the RT-PCR reads using MiXCR and keeps one entry per CDR3 protein. The data contain about 160,000 distinct CDR3 sequences, roughly a tenth of them seen just once; the ten biggest clones take up around 12%. The specimen was non-naive T cells sorted from PBMCs, collected more than 35 days after vaccination. These TCRs come from a man aged 50 to 59 who received an inactivated influenza vaccine. The CDR3 runs from the conserved cysteine through the conserved F or W. D genes are given only for firm matches. Not every row has a clone size; where given, it reads once, few, many or a size class.

many	TRBJ2-3	TRBV5-6	TRBD2	TGTGCCAGCAGCTCTGCGGGGGGCATAGATACGCAGTATTTT	CASSSAGGIDTQYF
few	TRBJ2-1	TRBV7-7	NA	TGTGCTAGCAGCTACGGACCTACCTATGAGCAGTTCTTC	CASSYGPTYEQFF
few	TRBJ2-5	TRBV27	TRBD2	TGTGCCAGCAGTTCCTACTCTAGCGGGGGAGAAGAGACCCAGTACTTC	CASSSYSSGGEETQYF
many	TRBJ2-2	TRBV7-2	NA	TGTGCCAGCAGGCGACAGGCCAACACCGGGGAGCTGTTTTTT	CASRRQANTGELFF
NA	TRBJ2-4	TRBV4-1	TRBD2	TGCGCCAGCAGCCAACAATGGGCAGCCGGGACTAGCAATGCCAAAAACATTCAGTACTTC	CASSQQWAAGTSNAKNIQYF
many	TRBJ2-1	TRBV7-2	TRBD2	TGTGCCAGCAGCTTACAAGGTAGCGGGAGTGGGAATGAGCAGTTCTTC	CASSLQGSGSGNEQFF
many	TRBJ1-1	TRBV12-3/TRBV12-4	NA	TGTGCCAGCAGCCCTTTAACCAGAAACACTGAAGCTTTCTTT	CASSPLTRNTEAFF
few	TRBJ1-4	TRBV20-1	NA	TGCAGTGCCATAAGCAGGGCGTCAAATGAAAAACTGTTTTTT	CSAISRASNEKLFF
NA	TRBJ1-2	TRBV14	NA	TGTGCCAGCAGCCAGGGTGGCTATGGCTACACCTTC	CASSQGGYGYTF
few	TRBJ2-1	TRBV6-5	TRBD2	TGTGCCAGCAGTTACTCGAATACGGGACTAGCGTCCTACAATGAGCAGTTCTTC	CASSYSNTGLASYNEQFF
few	TRBJ1-1	TRBV20-1	NA	TGCAGTGCTCGGGACGGAACCATCACTGAAGCTTTCTTT	CSARDGTITEAFF
many	TRBJ2-3	TRBV5-1	NA	TGCGCCAGCAGCTTGGACGGGCAGCTCACAGATACGCAGTATTTT	CASSLDGQLTDTQYF
NA	TRBJ1-1	TRBV12-3/TRBV12-4	NA	TGTGCCAGCAGTCACCCGGGGGGCGAAGCTTTCTTT	CASSHPGGEAFF
NA	TRBJ2-1	TRBV29-1	TRBD2	TGCAGCGTTGGGAGGCTAGCGGGAGGGAGCTCCTACAATGAGCAGTTCTTC	CSVGRLAGGSSYNEQFF
few	TRBJ2-3	TRBV5-5	NA	TGTGCCAGCAGCTTGGGATTCCCCTTGACTAACACAGATACGCAGTATTTT	CASSLGFPLTNTDTQYF
few	TRBJ1-5	TRBV14	TRBD1	TGTGCCAGCAGCCGGACAGGGGATCAGCCCCAGCATTTT	CASSRTGDQPQHF
NA	TRBJ1-1	TRBV20-1	NA	TGCAGTGCTCCACCAAGTTGGGGATCGCCTTTCTTT	CSAPPSWGSPFF
NA	TRBJ2-7	TRBV4-3	NA	TGCGCCAGCAGCCAAGAGGCTAGTCACGAGCAGTACTTC	CASSQEASHEQYF
few	TRBJ2-1	TRBV28	TRBD2	TGTGCCAGCAGAAGAGCCGGGACTAGCGGCCATGAGCAGTTCTTC	CASRRAGTSGHEQFF
many	TRBJ2-2	TRBV12-3/TRBV12-4	NA	TGTGCCAGCAATCGGCGGATCACCGGGGAGCTGTTTTTT	CASNRRITGELFF
NA	TRBJ1-1	TRBV5-1	NA	TGCGCCAGCAGCTTGTTCCCGAATTCGGAAGCTTTCTTT	CASSLFPNSEAFF
few	TRBJ2-1	TRBV5-5	TRBD2	TGTGCCAGCAGCTCAGAAGACTACTTTGTAGCGGGAGTAGATGAGCAGTTCTTC	CASSSEDYFVAGVDEQFF
many	TRBJ1-2	TRBV20-1	TRBD1	TGCAGTGCCCCTCACCGGGACAGGGGGGATGGCTACACCTTC	CSAPHRDRGDGYTF
many	TRBJ2-7	TRBV28	NA	TGTGCCAGCAGCGGGGCACGGCGGTTTGACGAGCAGTACTTC	CASSGARRFDEQYF
many	TRBJ1-4	TRBV12-3/TRBV12-4	TRBD1	TGTGCCAGCAGTCCCACTGACAGGGAGGTTGAAAAACTGTTTTTT	CASSPTDREVEKLFF
NA	TRBJ2-4	TRBV20-1	NA	TGCAGTGCTAGTCCACGACTAGGGATTCAGTACTTC	CSASPRLGIQYF
NA	TRBJ2-1	TRBV28	TRBD2	TGTGCCAGCAAACCCACGGGACTAGTCAACAATGAGCAGTTCTTC	CASKPTGLVNNEQFF
NA	TRBJ1-2	TRBV28	NA	TGTGCCAGCAGTCCCCCTAGCTCTGGCTACACCTTC	CASSPPSSGYTF
NA	TRBJ1-1	TRBV12-3/TRBV12-4	TRBD1	TGTGCCAGCACTACAGGGGGAAGGTTCACTGAAGCTTTCTTT	CASTTGGRFTEAFF
many	TRBJ1-1	TRBV5-5	NA	TGTGCCAGCAGCAACACAGAGAACACTGAAGCTTTCTTT	CASSNTENTEAFF
few	TRBJ2-3	TRBV12-3/TRBV12-4	NA	TGTGCCAGCAGTTTAGCGCTTAGAGGCGGTCCCACAGATACGCAGTATTTT	CASSLALRGGPTDTQYF
NA	TRBJ1-4	TRBV3-1	NA	TGTGCCAGCAGCCAAGATAAGGGGAAACTGTTTTTT	CASSQDKGKLFF
few	TRBJ2-5	TRBV5-1	NA	TGCGCCAGCAGCTTGCAGGGATTCAATCAAGAGACCCAGTACTTC	CASSLQGFNQETQYF
many	TRBJ2-1	TRBV6-5	NA	TGTGCCAGCAGTGCGGCCGGCGATGAGCAGTTCTTC	CASSAAGDEQFF
many	TRBJ1-1	TRBV5-1	NA	TGCGCCAGCAGCTTGGTGAGGGGCACTGAAGCTTTCTTT	CASSLVRGTEAFF
NA	TRBJ2-1	TRBV2	NA	TGTGCCCACGGGAAGGGTGAGGGCGATGAGCAGTTCTTC	CAHGKGEGDEQFF
few	TRBJ1-6	TRBV7-9	NA	TGTGCCAGCAGCTTAGACGGGGTCTCACCCCTCCACTTT	CASSLDGVSPLHF
NA	TRBJ2-1	TRBV20-1	NA	TGCAGTGCCGCCCAGGATATTGGCAATGAGCAGTTCTTC	CSAAQDIGNEQFF
NA	TRBJ2-1	TRBV5-6	TRBD1	TGTGCCAGCAGCTTCTGGGACAGGGAGGCCAATGAGCAGTTCTTC	CASSFWDREANEQFF